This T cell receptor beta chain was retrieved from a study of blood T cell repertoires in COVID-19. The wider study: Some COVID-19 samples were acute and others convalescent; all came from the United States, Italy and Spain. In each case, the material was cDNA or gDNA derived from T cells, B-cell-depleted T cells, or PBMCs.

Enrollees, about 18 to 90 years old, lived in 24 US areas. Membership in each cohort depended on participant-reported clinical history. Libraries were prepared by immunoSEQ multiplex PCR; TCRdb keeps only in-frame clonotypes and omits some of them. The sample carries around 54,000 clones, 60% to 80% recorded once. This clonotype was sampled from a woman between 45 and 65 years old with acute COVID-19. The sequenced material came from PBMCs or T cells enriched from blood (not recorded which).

Written as DNA, the CDR3 is TGTGCCAGCAGCCAATCCTCCCTCGCGGGGGGCGGGACCGGGGAGCTGTTTTTT. It is translated as CASSQSSLAGGGTGELFF. The chain recombines TRBV3-1 (or the pseudogene TRBV3-2) with TRBJ2-2, with TRBD2 matching over 8 bases. CDR3 length: 18 amino acids. Germline V gene sequence: CDR1 LGHDT, CDR2 YNNKEL (reference sequence). The junction had 13 bases not matched to a gene; V was cut back by 2 bases and J by 5 bases.